This TCR beta chain was documented in a study of blood T cell repertoires in COVID-19. Clones were read by immunoSEQ multiplex PCR, and TCRdb kept only the in-frame ones, dropping some. The sample shows about 200,000 clones, about 88% of them seen only once. The material sequenced was PBMCs or T cells enriched from blood (not recorded which). The sequence derives from a middle-aged woman in a cohort exposed to, infected with or recovered from COVID-19 (not recorded which).

The CDR3 sequence: CASSMRQGTSWNQPQHF. In DNA, the CDR3 is TGTGCCAGTAGTATGAGGCAGGGGACCTCTTGGAATCAGCCCCAGCATTTT. The chain links TRBV19 to TRBJ1-5; possibly TRBD1 for D (6 bases). The V end was cut by 3 bases, the J end by 4 bases, with 19 bases between. CDR3 length: 17 amino acids. Germline V gives CDR1 LNHDA, CDR2 SQIVND (reference sequence). The full variable domain, its missing parts supplied by reference TRBV19 and TRBJ1-5, is DGGITQSPKYLFRKEGQNVTLSCEQNLNHDAMYWYRQDPGQGLRLIYYSQIVNDFQKGDIAEGYSVSREKKESFPLTVTSAQKNPTAFYLCASSMRQGTSWNQPQHFGDGTRLSIL.